This TCR beta chain was sequenced during a study of shared clonotypes between healthy human individuals. Germline values: CDR1 MNHEY, CDR2 SMNVEV (reference sequence). V trimming: 4 bases; J trimming: 2 bases; junction bases outside the gene matches: 7. The CDR3 consists of 15 residues. Generated by immunoSEQ multiplex PCR, the TCRdb table keeps only in-frame clones and is missing some. The table lists some 2.3 million clones, 85% to 95% of them singletons, with approximately 0.4% in the top ten. This receptor was obtained from a man younger than 35 in good health. Some clones in this sample may be carry-over from other donors' samples. The chain carries TRBV27 and TRBJ2-7, with TRBD1 matching over 8 bases. Specimen: naive CD4+ T cells from PBMCs. Subset reported: CD45RA+ positively selected. CDR3: CASSSRDRLPYEQYF. The CDR3 nucleotides are TGTGCCAGCAGTTCCCGGGACAGGCTCCCCTACGAGCAGTACTTC.